This passage covers 24 T cell receptor beta chains from one sample sequenced in a study of T cells in Graves' hyperthyroidism and ophthalmopathy. Amplification targeted TCR beta CDR3 regions from RNA transcripts. The TCR CDR3 was amplified in a first-round RT-PCR using the HTBI primer set. TCRdb re-called the multiplex PCR reads with MiXCR, one entry per CDR3 protein. The data show roughly 200,000 distinct CDR3 sequences, with around 19% seen just once and about 45% held by the top ten. The specimen was blood. Receptor source: a man aged 35 to 55 with Graves' hyperthyroidism.

This clonotype was seen a few times. The chain is built from TRBV5-6 and TRBJ1-1; D unclear. CDR3 length: 11 amino acids. Trimming stripped 2 bases from V and 6 bases from J, with 5 bases between. In germline, CDR1 is SGHDT, CDR2 YYEEEE. CDR3 region: CASSFGPEAFF. In DNA, the CDR3 is TGTGCCAGCAGCTTCGGCCCTGAAGCTTTCTTT.

This clonotype occurred a few times. This sequence joins TRBV6-1 and TRBJ2-5; TRBD2 is a possible D gene (5 bases). The germline V gene has CDR1 MNHNS and CDR2 SASEGT. This CDR3 region has 11 residues. V lost 7 bases to trimming and J lost 9 bases, with 12 bases between them. CDR3 DNA: TGTGCCAGCACCCCGGGAACGGCCCAGTACTTC. Amino acid sequence: CASTPGTAQYF.

This rearrangement joins TRBV19 to TRBJ2-5; 12 nucleotides match TRBD2. The junction had 6 bases not matched to a gene; V was cut back by 9 bases and J by 4 bases. This CDR3 spans 14 amino acids. Looked up from germline, CDR1 is LNHDA and CDR2 is SQIVND (reference sequence). CDR3 loop: CASQLAGGLETQYF. The CDR3 DNA follows: TGTGCCAGCCAACTAGCGGGGGGATTAGAGACCCAGTACTTC.

This clonotype was recorded many times. The V and J genes are TRBV9 and TRBJ1-5, with D tentatively TRBD1 (5 bases). From germline, CDR1 is SGDLS and CDR2 YYNGEE. Trimming removed 1 base at V and 0 bases at J, with 11 bases between. The CDR3 has 16 amino acids. The CDR3 nucleotides read TGTGCCAGCAGCGTAACAGGAGATTATAGCAATCAGCCCCAGCATTTT. Amino acids: CASSVTGDYSNQPQHF.

This clonotype appeared a few times. V and J are TRBV28 and TRBJ2-7; D is possibly TRBD1 (5 bases). The CDR3 has 14 residues. The V and J ends lost 6 bases and 5 bases respectively, with 17 bases between them. Germline values: CDR1 MDHEN, CDR2 SYDVKM. The CDR3, as DNA: TGTGCCAGCAGGGTGCCAGGGTACGAGGACGAGCAGTACTTC. This translates into CASRVPGYEDEQYF. Full variable domain (outside the CDR3, taken from reference TRBV28 and TRBJ2-7): DVKVTQSSRYLVKRTGEKVFLECVQDMDHENMFWYRQDPGLGLRLIYFSYDVKMKEKGDIPEGYSVSREKKERFSLILESASTNQTSMYLCASRVPGYEDEQYFGPGTRLTVT.

V is TRBV7-2 and J is TRBJ2-3; 7 nucleotides line up with TRBD2. The CDR3 is 13 amino acids. Germline CDR1 SGHTA, CDR2 FQGNSA. The V segment lost 10 bases and the J segment 3 bases; nucleotides outside the gene matches: 7. The CDR3 loop reads CATPGGFTDTQYF. Written as DNA, the CDR3 is TGTGCCACTCCCGGGGGGTTTACAGATACGCAGTATTTT.

In DNA, the CDR3 is TGTGCCAGCAGTTACCCGCCCCGCGGGGATACGCAGCATTTT. The encoded protein is CASSYPPRGDTQHF. The V and J genes are TRBV6-2 or TRBV6-3 and TRBJ2-3; no clear D gene. TRBJ1-5 matches the DNA end more closely, so the J call is doubtful. The germline V gene has CDR1 MNHEY and CDR2 SVGEGT. This CDR3 is built from 14 residues.

This chain connects TRBV3-1 to TRBJ2-7; D uncertain. This CDR3 spans 13 amino acids. V lost 0 bases to trimming and J lost 6 bases, with 9 bases between them. Germline CDR1 LGHDT, CDR2 YNNKEL (reference sequence). In nucleotides, the CDR3 is TGTGCCAGCAGCCAAGATTTTACGGGCGAGCAGTACTTC. It is translated as CASSQDFTGEQYF.

The table lists this clonotype with a few counts. This chain uses TRBV6-1 with TRBJ2-1; 12 nucleotides match TRBD2. The CDR3 runs to 15 residues. Germline V gene data show CDR1 as MNHNS and CDR2 as SASEGT. V lost 5 bases to trimming and J lost 9 bases; unmatched junction nucleotides: 8. The CDR3 region is CASSSPGLAGAEQFF. In DNA form, the CDR3 reads TGTGCCAGCAGTTCCCCGGGACTAGCGGGTGCTGAGCAGTTCTTC.

This chain joins TRBV20-1 and TRBJ2-5; 12 bases fit TRBD2. J was trimmed by 2 bases and V by 2 bases; bases with no gene match: 9. This CDR3 is 17 amino acids long. Looked up from germline, CDR1 is DFQATT and CDR2 is SNEGSKA (reference sequence). The CDR3 region has the DNA TGCAGTGCTAGACCCACTCTAGCGGGGGGGTGGCAAGAGACCCAGTACTTC. Its protein is CSARPTLAGGWQETQYF.

This clonotype has just a few counts. The chain is built from TRBV3-1 and TRBJ2-7; D is possibly TRBD1 (5 bases). Trimming shortened V by 4 bases and J by 1 base, and 8 bases separated the two germline ends. CDR3 length: 13 residues. The germline gives CDR1 LGHDT, CDR2 YNNKEL (reference sequence). CDR3 coding DNA: TGTGCCAGCAGCCCCAGGGTTTCCTACGAGCAGTACTTC. Protein: CASSPRVSYEQYF.

This clonotype was recorded many times. J is TRBJ2-1 and V is TRBV12-3 or TRBV12-4, with 7 bases fitting TRBD2. The CDR3 is 15 amino acids. The trim removed 3 bases at V and 6 bases at J, leaving 8 bases unmatched. The DNA for the CDR3 is TGTGCCAGCAGTTTCTATCTAGCGGCGTCCAATGAGCAGTTCTTC. It yields the protein CASSFYLAASNEQFF.

This clonotype was counted many times. The chain carries TRBV6-1 and TRBJ2-1, with 7 bases that match TRBD2. The CDR3 is 16 amino acids. The germline gives CDR1 MNHNS, CDR2 SASEGT. Trimming cost V 2 bases and J 7 bases; bases outside gene matches: 11. CDR3 nucleotide sequence: TGTGCCAGCAGTGAACGAACCTCGACTAGCCCGAATGAGCAGTTCTTC. Translated, it gives CASSERTSTSPNEQFF.

This clonotype was recorded a few times. This chain uses TRBV5-6 with TRBJ2-3; D possibly corresponds to TRBD1 (6 bases). From germline, CDR1 is SGHDT and CDR2 YYEEEE. This CDR3 has 16 residues. Trimming stripped 1 base from V and 1 base from J, with 13 bases between. In DNA, the CDR3 is TGTGCCAGCAGCTTGATCTCCTGGACAGGCACAGATACGCAGTATTTT. Amino acid sequence: CASSLISWTGTDTQYF.

This clonotype occurred many times. This chain links TRBV28 with TRBJ2-1, with TRBD2 matching over 10 bases. Germline CDR1 reads MDHEN; CDR2 reads SYDVKM. CDR3 length: 15 residues. Losses at the gene ends were 3 bases for V and 5 bases for J; bases not matched to a gene: 4. CDR3 loop: CASSLASGGHNEQFF. The CDR3 DNA follows: TGTGCCAGCAGTTTGGCTAGCGGGGGCCACAATGAGCAGTTCTTC.

This clonotype has at least ten counts. V usage is TRBV9 and J usage is TRBJ2-5; possible D gene TRBD1, 5 bases. Germline CDR1 and CDR2: SGDLS and YYNGEE. The CDR3 is 14 residues long. V lost 3 bases and J lost 5, with 14 bases in between. The CDR3 here is CASSEQGSEETQYF. CDR3 in DNA: TGTGCCAGCAGCGAGCAGGGATCCGAGGAGACCCAGTACTTC. The variable domain in full, with the rest retrieved from reference TRBV9 and TRBJ2-5, is DSGVTQTPKHLITATGQRVTLRCSPRSGDLSVYWYQQSLDQGLQFLIQYYNGEERAKGNILERFSAQQFPDLHSELNLSSLELGDSALYFCASSEQGSEETQYFGPGTRLLVL.

This clonotype was recorded many times. The chain uses TRBV30 and TRBJ1-1, with D hard to call. Germline V gene data show CDR1 as GTSNPN and CDR2 as SVGIG (reference sequence). The CDR3 sequence is 13 residues long. V was shortened by 2 bases and J by 4 bases, with 11 bases between the two germline ends. The CDR3 DNA is TGTGCCTGGAGTATAGTGGAGAGCACTGAAGCTTTCTTT. It specifies CAWSIVESTEAFF.

The chain uses TRBV5-1 and TRBJ1-1; maybe TRBD1 (5 bases). CDR1 is SGHRS and CDR2 is YFSETQ in the germline V gene. V lost 0 bases to trimming and J lost 1 base, with 13 bases between them. The CDR3 spans 16 residues. DNA for the CDR3: TGCGCCAGCAGCTTGGCCGACGGCAGGGCGAACACTGAAGCTTTCTTT. It codes for CASSLADGRANTEAFF. The complete variable domain, with remaining parts taken from reference TRBV5-1 and TRBJ1-1, reads KAGVTQTPRYLIKTRGQQVTLSCSPISGHRSVSWYQQTPGQGLQFLFEYFSETQRNKGNFPGRFSGRQFSNSRSEMNVSTLELGDSALYLCASSLADGRANTEAFFGQGTRLTVV.

This clonotype was found many times. The chain employs TRBV7-9 and TRBJ2-1, with D hard to call. This CDR3 region has 14 residues. Trimming took 2 bases from V and 6 from J, leaving 11 bases between them. Germline assignment: CDR1 SEHNR and CDR2 FQNEAQ (reference sequence). CDR3 bases: TGTGCCAGCAGCTTAAGTTTTAAGGTCAATGAGCAGTTCTTC. It is translated as CASSLSFKVNEQFF. The whole variable domain, filled in from reference TRBV7-9 and TRBJ2-1, reads DTGVSQNPRHKITKRGQNVTFRCDPISEHNRLYWYRQTLGQGPEFLTYFQNEAQLEKSRLLSDRFSAERPKGSFSTLEIQRTEQGDSAMYLCASSLSFKVNEQFFGPGTRLTVL.

This clonotype was seen repeatedly, ten times or more. The chain links TRBV19 to TRBJ1-1; tentatively, D is TRBD1 (5 bases). CDR3 length: 15 residues. V was trimmed by 10 bases and J by 4 bases, leaving 22 bases between them. Germline V gene lookup returns CDR1 LNHDA and CDR2 SQIVND (reference sequence). The CDR3 is CATTPPGRAATEAFF. CDR3 nucleotide sequence: TGTGCCACCACCCCTCCCGGCAGGGCGGCCACTGAAGCTTTCTTT.

The genes are TRBV5-4 and TRBJ2-2; D tentatively reads TRBD1 or TRBD2 (7 bases each). V was clipped by 3 bases and J by 5 bases, with 23 bases between them. CDR3 length: 18 amino acids. The V gene's germline CDR1 is SGHNT and CDR2 YYREEE (reference sequence). Here the CDR3 DNA reads TGTGCCAGCAGCTGGGGGGGTACGTCAGGGGGAGTAACCGGGGAGCTGTTTTTT. Translating gives CASSWGGTSGGVTGELFF.

Here the CDR3 reads CASSLAGASNTEAFF. In DNA form, the CDR3 reads TGTGCCAGCAGCTTGGCAGGGGCCTCAAACACTGAAGCTTTCTTT. The chain links TRBV5-5 to TRBJ1-1; D may be TRBD1 (6 bases). There are 15 residues in the CDR3. V lost 0 bases to trimming and J lost 2 bases, with 11 bases between them. CDR1 and CDR2 from the germline V gene are SGHKS and YYEKEE (reference sequence).

In its sample, this clonotype was seen many times. The chain uses TRBV4-3 and TRBJ2-7; D not certain. CDR1 is LGHNA and CDR2 is YSLEER in the germline V gene. Trimming took off 0 bases at V and 0 bases at J, with 9 bases between the two ends. The CDR3 loop spans 15 amino acids. The CDR3 protein is CASSQDIGRSYEQYF. CDR3 DNA sequence: TGCGCCAGCAGCCAAGATATAGGGCGCTCCTACGAGCAGTACTTC.

This clonotype was recorded a few times. The gene calls are TRBV10-3 and TRBJ2-7; 9 bases map to TRBD1. CDR3 length: 14 residues. V was pared by 6 bases and J by 5 bases, with 8 bases of the junction left unmatched. The germline CDR1 and CDR2 sequences are ENHRY and SYGVKD. The CDR3 DNA is TGTGCCATCAGGGGGGACAGGGTAGGGAACGAGCAGTACTTC. This codes for CAIRGDRVGNEQYF.